These 13 T cell receptor beta chains originate from one sample sequenced in a study of cytomegalovirus exposure and HLA in healthy donors. Primers: 60 Vbeta forward and 13 Jbeta reverse. Measured with immunoSEQ multiplex PCR; TCRdb has only the in-frame clones, and not every one. This table holds fewer than 250,000 clones, more than 70% found once. The sample consisted of PBMCs. Receptors were obtained from a man under 40 in good health and CMV-seropositive.

V is TRBV25-1 and J is TRBJ1-1; perhaps TRBD1 as D (5 bases). The CDR3 sequence is 13 residues long. The germline V and J ends were trimmed by 4 bases and 4 bases, with 10 bases remaining between them. Germline V lookup: CDR1 MGHDK, CDR2 SYGVNS. The CDR3 loop reads CASSVGASTEAFF. The DNA for the CDR3 is TGTGCCAGCAGTGTAGGGGCTAGCACTGAAGCTTTCTTT.

This chain links TRBV6-5 with TRBJ2-7; 9 bases map to TRBD1. The CDR3 has 15 amino acids. Germline V gives CDR1 MNHEY, CDR2 SVGAGI. The V and J ends lost 6 bases and 2 bases, in that order; junction bases with no gene match: 8. This chain's CDR3 is CASRGPGTGTYEQYF. In nucleotides, the CDR3 is TGTGCCAGCAGGGGTCCCGGGACAGGGACCTACGAGCAGTACTTC.

A single count supports this clone. The rearrangement joins TRBV28 to TRBJ2-7; no clear D gene. Germline V lookup: CDR1 MDHEN, CDR2 SYDVKM. This CDR3 contains 13 residues. Trimming left V 6 bases short and J 4 bases short, with 13 bases between. The CDR3 sequence is CASRALISYEQYF. The CDR3 DNA follows: TGTGCCAGCAGGGCCCTTATATCATACGAGCAGTACTTC.

In this sample, this clone turned up a few times. The DNA of the CDR3 is TGCGCCAGCAGCTTGGGGGAAGGGGATGGCTACACCTTC. Translation gives CASSLGEGDGYTF. This chain uses TRBV5-1 with TRBJ1-2; weak D call: TRBD1 (5 bases). The germline gives CDR1 SGHRS, CDR2 YFSETQ. CDR3 size: 13 residues. The V end lost 0 bases, the J end lost 6 bases, and 9 bases lay between the germline ends.

This chain connects TRBV18 to TRBJ2-7; the D gene is possibly TRBD1 (6 bases). V shed 4 bases and J shed 6 bases, with 10 bases lying between them. CDR3 length equals 12 residues. CDR1 and CDR2 from the germline V gene are KGHSH and LQKENI. CDR3 protein: CASSLQGSEQYF. The CDR3 coding sequence is TGTGCCAGCTCACTACAGGGCTCCGAGCAGTACTTC.

This rearrangement joins TRBV28 to TRBJ1-5; TRBD1 might be the D (5 bases). V was shortened by 2 bases and J by 3 bases, with 11 bases between the two germline ends. The CDR3 spans 15 residues. The V gene's germline CDR1 is MDHEN and CDR2 SYDVKM. CDR3 amino acids: CASSLTDRLNQPQHF. The CDR3 coding sequence is TGTGCCAGCAGTTTAACTGACAGACTCAATCAGCCCCAGCATTTT. The full variable domain, rest sourced from reference TRBV28 and TRBJ1-5, is DVKVTQSSRYLVKRTGEKVFLECVQDMDHENMFWYRQDPGLGLRLIYFSYDVKMKEKGDIPEGYSVSREKKERFSLILESASTNQTSMYLCASSLTDRLNQPQHFGDGTRLSIL.

The rearrangement links TRBV5-1 to TRBJ2-3; the match to TRBD2 covers 11 bases. V lost 4 bases, J lost 6 bases, and 10 bases stayed unmatched. There are 16 residues in the CDR3. Germline lookup yields CDR1 SGHRS and CDR2 YFSETQ. CDR3 DNA sequence: TGCGCCAGCAGCGCAATTCTAGCGGGGGGCGGGGATACGCAGTATTTT. Translating gives CASSAILAGGGDTQYF.

This chain links TRBV10-3 with TRBJ2-1; TRBD2 matches 7 bases. Germline V gene data show CDR1 as ENHRY and CDR2 as SYGVKD. The CDR3 is 15 residues long. The V and J ends lost 9 bases and 8 bases, in that order; junction bases with no gene match: 16. This chain's CDR3 is CAISPSGKPRDEQFF. In DNA, the CDR3 is TGTGCCATTTCCCCGAGCGGGAAGCCTAGGGATGAGCAGTTCTTC.

The CDR3: CASPESDLQGDYEQYF. The CDR3 DNA reads as TGCGCCAGCCCCGAATCAGACCTACAGGGCGACTACGAGCAGTACTTC. The gene calls are TRBV10-1 and TRBJ2-7, with D perhaps matching TRBD1 (6 bases). V was clipped by 8 bases and J by 3 bases, with 23 bases between them. The CDR3 is 16 residues long. The germline CDR1 and CDR2 sequences are WNHNN and SYGVQD (reference sequence).

The gene calls are TRBV2 and TRBJ2-1; 7 bases match TRBD1. This CDR3 is built from 14 residues. The germline V gene encodes CDR1 SNHLY and CDR2 FYNNEI. J was trimmed by 1 base and V by 4 bases; bases with no gene match: 1. CDR3 DNA sequence: TGTGCCAGCAGTGCGGACAGGTCCTACAATGAGCAGTTCTTC. This codes for CASSADRSYNEQFF.

The sample holds a few counts of this clone. The chain links TRBV7-9 to TRBJ2-5; no reliable D call. The CDR3 contains 15 residues. The V end lost 1 base, the J end lost 1 base, and 10 bases lay between the germline ends. Germline CDR1 reads SEHNR; CDR2 reads FQNEAQ (reference sequence). Written as DNA, the CDR3 is TGTGCCAGCAGCTTAGTAGACATCTCCCAAGAGACCCAGTACTTC. Protein sequence: CASSLVDISQETQYF.

This chain uses TRBV7-9 with TRBJ1-3, with unresolved D. Germline V CDR1 and CDR2: SEHNR, FQNEAQ (reference sequence). The CDR3 runs 17 residues. The ends were cut back, 0 bases at V and 0 bases at J, with 12 bases in the middle. CDR3 nucleotide sequence: TGTGCCAGCAGCTTAGCGGTACTTCCTAGCTCTGGAAACACCATATATTTT. Its protein is CASSLAVLPSSGNTIYF. The full variable domain, completed using reference TRBV7-9 and TRBJ1-3, is DTGVSQNPRHKITKRGQNVTFRCDPISEHNRLYWYRQTLGQGPEFLTYFQNEAQLEKSRLLSDRFSAERPKGSFSTLEIQRTEQGDSAMYLCASSLAVLPSSGNTIYFGEGSWLTVV.

J is TRBJ2-1 and V is TRBV9, with D possibly being TRBD2 (5 bases). V shed 2 bases and J shed 5 bases, with 5 bases lying between them. This CDR3 is built from 12 residues. Germline V lookup: CDR1 SGDLS, CDR2 YYNGEE. In nucleotides, the CDR3 is TGTGCCAGCAGCGTGGGAGACAATGAGCAGTTCTTC. It specifies CASSVGDNEQFF.